The source of this T cell receptor (beta chain) is a study of response to subunit inactivated influenza vaccine. Overall study findings and caveats: Authors suggested few new T cells are recruited by each seasonal influenza vaccination.

A remark on this clonotype: The antigen remains undetermined.

V was clipped by 7 bases and J by 2 bases, with 11 bases between them. This CDR3 is built from 13 residues. Germline V gene sequence: CDR1 MDHEN, CDR2 SYDVKM. TCRdb reprocessed the RT-PCR reads via MiXCR and lists one record per CDR3 protein. The top ten clones hold over 1.5% of a sample with about 520,000 distinct CDR3 sequences, around 25% of them seen once. The source material was CD4+ T cells sorted from PBMCs, sampled 4 to 6 days after vaccination. The rearrangement uses TRBV28 and TRBJ2-5; possible D gene TRBD1, 5 bases. This TCR derives from a man between 45 and 60 years old who received an inactivated influenza vaccine. The CDR3 DNA follows: TGTGCCAGCACCTCAGGGATTCAAGAGACCCAGTACTTC. Its protein is CASTSGIQETQYF.